One sample yielded the 16 T cell receptor beta chains listed below, sequenced in a study of cytomegalovirus exposure and HLA in healthy donors (dated by TCRdb to 2015 to 2018). Receptor amplification or capture employed the immunoSEQ multiplex PCR assay. The multiplex PCR relied on a mix of 60 forward primers for TCR Vbeta segments and 13 reverse primers for TCR Jbeta segments. The source is immuneACCESS, and TCRdb retained only in-frame sequences with V and J called. Part of the clones is not carried over; for the studies checked, unresolved V genes explain less than half of this, and the remainder is unexplained. The table for this sample lists tens of thousands of clones; around 70% of them were counted only once. Approximately 2.9% of the sample comes from the top ten. Sequencing was performed on PBMCs. The source of these receptors is a man aged 50 to 60 in good health and CMV-seronegative.

V gene TRBV7-8 combines with J gene TRBJ1-5; tentatively, D is TRBD1 (5 bases). The CDR3 covers 16 residues. Trimming took 0 bases from V and 8 from J, leaving 17 bases between them. Germline lookup yields CDR1 SGHVS and CDR2 FQNEAQ. CDR3 sequence reads: CASSLAQVGVGKPQHF. The CDR3 bases are TGTGCCAGCAGCTTAGCGCAGGTAGGGGTCGGTAAGCCCCAGCATTTT. The whole variable domain, remainder taken from reference TRBV7-8 and TRBJ1-5, is GAGVSQSPRYKVAKRGQDVALRCDPISGHVSLFWYQQALGQGPEFLTYFQNEAQLDKSGLPSDRFFAERPEGSVSTLKIQRTQQEDSAVYLCASSLAQVGVGKPQHFGDGTRLSIL.

This clone was seen a handful of times. The chain employs TRBV7-2 and TRBJ2-5, with D tentatively TRBD1 (7 bases). This CDR3 has 13 residues. The germline V gene encodes CDR1 SGHTA and CDR2 FQGNSA. V was clipped by 5 bases and J by 7 bases, with 14 bases between them. The CDR3 bases are TGTGCCAGCAGCCCAGGGACAGCGGGGACCCAGTACTTC. Amino acid sequence: CASSPGTAGTQYF.

The sample holds a few counts of this clone. J is TRBJ2-1 and V is TRBV4-3, with 9 bases fitting TRBD1. The CDR3 sequence is 16 residues long. The germline gives CDR1 LGHNA, CDR2 YSLEER. With V trimmed by 0 bases and J by 4 bases, 4 bases remained unmatched. The DNA for the CDR3 is TGCGCCAGCAGCCAAGACGGGACAGGGTTGTACAATGAGCAGTTCTTC. It codes for CASSQDGTGLYNEQFF.

Written as DNA, the CDR3 is TGTGCCATCAACAGGGGGCATGGCTACACCTTC. Translating gives CAINRGHGYTF. V is TRBV10-3 and J is TRBJ1-2, with TRBD1 matching 9 bases. The J segment lost 6 bases and the V segment lost 7 bases, leaving 0 bases of the junction unmatched. The germline V gene encodes CDR1 ENHRY and CDR2 SYGVKD. The CDR3 runs 11 residues.

This clone has a handful of counts. V usage is TRBV30 and J usage is TRBJ1-5; D may be TRBD1 (6 bases). Germline V gives CDR1 GTSNPN, CDR2 SVGIG (reference sequence). Trimming removed 0 bases at V and 7 bases at J, with 13 bases between. The CDR3 consists of 14 residues. In nucleotides, the CDR3 is TGTGCCTGGAGTGTACGGCCAGGGGACCAGCCCCAGCATTTT. Amino acid sequence: CAWSVRPGDQPQHF. Together with reference TRBV30 and TRBJ1-5, the CDR3 gives the full variable domain: SQTIHQWPATLVQPVGSPLSLECTVEGTSNPNLYWYRQAAGRGLQLLFYSVGIGQISSEVPQNLSASRPQDRQFILSSKKLLLSDSGFYLCAWSVRPGDQPQHFGDGTRLSIL.

V and J are TRBV6-5 and TRBJ2-7; a weak D match, TRBD2 (5 bases). The CDR3 covers 14 residues. The germline V gene encodes CDR1 MNHEY and CDR2 SVGAGI. Trimming cost V 6 bases and J 1 base, with 13 bases left between them. The DNA for the CDR3 is TGTGCCAGCAGCCGGAGGCAGGAGTCCTACGAGCAGTACGTC. Translation gives CASSRRQESYEQYV.

The rearrangement joins TRBV11-3 to TRBJ1-1; possible D gene TRBD1, 5 bases. This CDR3 is 15 amino acids long. V was pared by 3 bases and J by 1 base, with 12 bases between. CDR1 SGHNT and CDR2 YENEEA come from the germline V gene. The CDR3 sequence is CASSLGEGRNTEAFF. Written as DNA, the CDR3 is TGTGCCAGCAGCTTGGGGGAGGGAAGGAACACTGAAGCTTTCTTT.

The chain joins TRBV5-1 to TRBJ2-3; weak D call: TRBD2 (5 bases). The CDR3 runs to 13 residues. The germline V gene has CDR1 SGHRS and CDR2 YFSETQ. Deletions cut 2 bases from V and 4 bases from J, with 8 bases between. CDR3: CASSLEGADTQYF. CDR3 DNA sequence: TGCGCCAGCAGCTTAGAGGGTGCAGATACGCAGTATTTT.

The chain uses TRBV18 and TRBJ1-2; 8 bases align to TRBD1. V shed 6 bases and J 4 bases; nucleotides not matched to a gene: 7. This CDR3 spans 14 amino acids. Germline CDR1 is KGHSH and CDR2 is LQKENI. CDR3 DNA sequence: TGTGCCAGCTCTCTGGACAGGGAGCTCTATGGCTACACCTTC. Translating it yields CASSLDRELYGYTF.

This clone was counted only a few times. This chain uses TRBV13 with TRBJ2-1, with D perhaps TRBD1 (8 bases). Trimming removed 5 bases from V and 4 bases from J, with 12 bases in between. This CDR3 contains 14 residues. CDR1 and CDR2 (germline): PRHDT, FYEKMQ (reference sequence). DNA for the CDR3: TGTGCCAGCAGCACACAGGGGGGGTACAATGAGCAGTTCTTC. Translation: CASSTQGGYNEQFF.

The rearrangement joins TRBV7-2 to TRBJ2-7; D may be TRBD2 (6 bases). CDR3 size: 15 residues. Germline lookup yields CDR1 SGHTA and CDR2 FQGNSA. V lost 2 bases and J lost 2, with 13 bases in between. The CDR3 DNA reads as TGTGCCAGCAGCTTAACCGGGACTGAAGCCTACGAGCAGTACTTC. Translated: CASSLTGTEAYEQYF. The complete variable domain, with remaining parts taken from reference TRBV7-2 and TRBJ2-7, reads GAGVSQSPSNKVTEKGKDVELRCDPISGHTALYWYRQSLGQGLEFLIYFQGNSAPDKSGLPSDRFSAERTGGSVSTLTIQRTQQEDSAVYLCASSLTGTEAYEQYFGPGTRLTVT.

This clone was counted a few times. This chain links TRBV6-5 with TRBJ1-5; D not certain. The CDR3 length is 14 residues. Germline CDR1 is MNHEY and CDR2 is SVGAGI. Trimming removed 6 bases from V and 1 base from J, with 10 bases in between. CDR3 DNA sequence: TGTGCCAGCAGCCCGACGGAGAGCAATCAGCCCCAGCATTTT. It is translated as CASSPTESNQPQHF.

The rearrangement links TRBV18 to TRBJ1-6, with 7 nucleotides matching TRBD1. V lost 3 bases and J lost 5; bases outside the gene matches: 4. Per the germline V gene, CDR1 is KGHSH and CDR2 is LQKENI. CDR3 length: 15 amino acids. This CDR3 reads CASSPPGQNNSPLHF. The CDR3 bases are TGTGCCAGCTCACCTCCGGGACAGAATAATTCACCCCTCCACTTT.

This chain uses TRBV4-3 with TRBJ2-3; D possibly corresponds to TRBD2 (6 bases). The germline CDR1 and CDR2 sequences are LGHNA and YSLEER. The CDR3 has 16 residues. The V and J ends lost 1 base and 0 bases respectively, with 11 bases between them. The DNA for the CDR3 is TGCGCCAGCAGCCAAGGGGCCGGGAGAAGCACAGATACGCAGTATTTT. It yields the protein CASSQGAGRSTDTQYF.

This chain connects TRBV4-2 to TRBJ1-1; TRBD1 aligns across 8 bases. The CDR3 loop spans 17 amino acids. Germline-derived CDR1 and CDR2 are LGHNA and YNFKEQ. Germline trimming cut 1 base from V and 0 bases from J; bases unmatched to any gene: 7. CDR3 nucleotides: TGTGCCAGCAGCCAAGGTCGTCCAGGGGGCTTGAACACTGAAGCTTTCTTT. Its translation is CASSQGRPGGLNTEAFF.

The CDR3 bases are TGTGCCACCAGCAGAGATCAGGGGACTAACTATGGCTACACCTTC. The encoded protein is CATSRDQGTNYGYTF. The gene calls are TRBV15 and TRBJ1-2; TRBD1 might be the D (6 bases). Germline CDR1 LNHNV, CDR2 YYDKDF (reference sequence). CDR3 length equals 15 residues. Trimming shortened V by 0 bases and J by 0 bases, and 8 bases separated the two germline ends.